This T cell receptor (beta chain) originates from a study of T cell changes during pregnancy in multiple sclerosis. The CDR3 is made up of 15 amino acids. Losses at the gene ends were 2 bases for V and 3 bases for J; bases not matched to a gene: 4. Germline V CDR1 and CDR2: MGHRA, YSYEKL. Sequenced by immunoSEQ multiplex PCR; TCRdb stores in-frame clones only, minus some. The sample carries 85,000 to 100,000 clones, roughly 90% recorded once. The TCR was taken from a female donor with multiple sclerosis, enrolled in a pregnancy study. The rearrangement uses TRBV4-1 and TRBJ2-3, with TRBD2 identical over 8 bases. This material consisted of peripheral blood, taken in the first trimester of pregnancy. CDR3 coding DNA: TGCGCCAGCAGCCAATGGACTAGCTCGACAGATACGCAGTATTTT. It is translated as CASSQWTSSTDTQYF.